The present TCR beta chain was sequenced within a study of human T cells and chemical hapten exposure. Documented time point: pre-sensitization, week 0. Treatment described: therapeutic diphenylcyclopropenone sensitization with weekly scalp DPC. CDR1 LGHDT and CDR2 YNNKEL come from the germline V gene (reference sequence). V was shortened by 0 bases and J by 2 bases, with 14 bases between the two germline ends. This CDR3 is 17 amino acids long. TCRdb re-derived calls from the RACE reads in MiXCR, one entry per CDR3 protein. The sample lists 87,000 or so distinct CDR3 sequences; around 9.5% were seen once.

This chain uses TRBV3-1 with TRBJ2-1; weak D call: TRBD1 (5 bases). The source material was whole blood, sampled in connection with sensitization to the hapten diphenylcyclopropenone (DPC). This receptor was obtained from a middle-aged woman with alopecia areata. Some clones in this sample may be carry-over from other donors' samples. As DNA, the CDR3 is TGTGCCAGCAGCCAAGATCCGCGGACAAACGCCTACAATGAGCAGTTCTTC. The encoded protein is CASSQDPRTNAYNEQFF.